The 27 T cell receptor beta chains presented below share a single source sample, sequenced in a study of immune evolution from preneoplasia to lung adenocarcinoma. Sequenced by immunoSEQ multiplex PCR; TCRdb stores in-frame clones only, minus some. The sample includes around 4,300 clones, about three quarters seen only once; the top ten take roughly 8%. Sequenced material: FFPE adjacent normal lung tissue. Receptor source: a donor older than 65 with lung adenocarcinoma.

This clone was observed once. The V gene is TRBV6-1, the J gene TRBJ1-2; D gene ambiguous. Trimming removed 2 bases at V and 3 bases at J, with 4 bases between. Germline V lookup: CDR1 MNHNS, CDR2 SASEGT. The CDR3 is 12 amino acids. CDR3 in DNA: TGTGCCAGCAGTGAAATTTACTATGGCTACACCTTC. Residues: CASSEIYYGYTF.

CDR3 coding DNA: TGTGCCAGCAGCTTAGAGACAGGGCTTGGCTACACCTTC. This encodes CASSLETGLGYTF. The chain has TRBV7-9 and TRBJ1-2; 7 positions match TRBD1. This CDR3 comprises 13 residues. V lost 1 base, J lost 7 bases, and 3 bases stayed unmatched. Germline V gene lookup returns CDR1 SEHNR and CDR2 FQNEAQ (reference sequence).

This clone was found once. This rearrangement joins TRBV4-1 to TRBJ2-2; no definite D call. Germline V gene sequence: CDR1 MGHRA, CDR2 YSYEKL. V dropped 0 bases and J dropped 1 base, with 12 bases sitting between them. The CDR3 runs to 17 residues. The CDR3 DNA sequence: TGCGCCAGCAGCCAAGATGTTTTCCCTGGGAACACCGGGGAGCTGTTTTTT. Protein product: CASSQDVFPGNTGELFF.

J is TRBJ2-7 and V is TRBV27; no firm D call. This CDR3 is 13 amino acids long. Germline V gives CDR1 MNHEY, CDR2 SMNVEV (reference sequence). V was clipped by 5 bases and J by 7 bases, with 15 bases between them. The CDR3 reads CASSPETGLEQYF. The CDR3 region has the DNA TGTGCCAGCAGTCCTGAGACTGGCCTGGAGCAGTACTTC.

The chain recombines TRBV29-1 with TRBJ2-3, with D possibly matching TRBD2 (5 bases). With 6 bases removed from V and 1 base from J, the gap between germline ends came to 14 bases. Germline CDR1 and CDR2: SQVTM and ANQGSEA. The CDR3 is made up of 14 amino acids. This CDR3 reads CSVLRGSGTDTQYF. CDR3 in DNA: TGCAGCGTACTACGAGGGTCAGGCACAGATACGCAGTATTTT.

This sequence joins TRBV11-1 and TRBJ2-7, with D maybe TRBD2 (6 bases). Trimming took 2 bases from V and 3 from J, leaving 11 bases between them. Germline V lookup: CDR1 SGHAT, CDR2 FQDESV (reference sequence). The CDR3 extends over 14 amino acids. The CDR3: CASSLSEGNYEQYF. DNA of the CDR3: TGTGCCAGCAGCTTATCGGAGGGGAACTACGAGCAGTACTTC.

The chain combines TRBV5-1 with TRBJ2-7, with TRBD1 matching over 10 bases. Germline trimming cut 0 bases from V and 7 bases from J; bases unmatched to any gene: 4. Germline V CDR1 and CDR2: SGHRS, YFSETQ. The CDR3 has 14 residues. The CDR3 DNA is TGCGCCAGCAGCTTGGGACAGGGGGCGAAGGAGCAGTACTTC. The encoded protein is CASSLGQGAKEQYF.

This clone ranks as medium-sized (0.01 to 0.1%). The rearrangement links TRBV30 to TRBJ2-7, with unresolved D. The ends were cut back, 2 bases at V and 0 bases at J, with 14 bases in the middle. The CDR3 runs to 15 residues. Germline V gene data show CDR1 as GTSNPN and CDR2 as SVGIG (reference sequence). The CDR3: CAWSFLAATSYEQYF. The CDR3, as DNA: TGTGCCTGGAGTTTTCTGGCGGCGACCTCCTACGAGCAGTACTTC.

This clone was counted only a few times. The rearrangement uses TRBV11-2 and TRBJ2-2, with D perhaps being TRBD1 or TRBD2 (5 bases each). This CDR3 comprises 14 residues. Trimming pared 4 bases from V and 2 bases from J, leaving 8 bases between. Germline CDR1 reads SGHAT; CDR2 reads FQNNGV. The CDR3: CASSSGDNTGELFF. The CDR3 DNA follows: TGTGCCAGCAGCTCCGGGGACAACACCGGGGAGCTGTTTTTT.

The chain is built from TRBV5-1 and TRBJ2-3; 7 nucleotides match TRBD2. In germline, CDR1 is SGHRS, CDR2 YFSETQ. Trimming removed 4 bases from V and 1 base from J; junction bases left unmatched: 9. The CDR3 is 16 amino acids. The CDR3 reads CASSPREGQRTDTQYF. In nucleotides, the CDR3 is TGCGCCAGCAGCCCGAGGGAGGGGCAACGCACAGATACGCAGTATTTT.

The J gene is TRBJ2-7, the V gene TRBV5-4, with 11 bases that match TRBD2. The CDR3 is made up of 16 amino acids. V was clipped by 0 bases and J by 6 bases; unmatched bases: 8. The germline V gene encodes CDR1 SGHNT and CDR2 YYREEE (reference sequence). CDR3 residues: CASSLGRSGRAREQYF. The CDR3 DNA is TGTGCCAGCAGCTTGGGTCGTAGCGGGAGGGCCCGCGAGCAGTACTTC.

The J gene is TRBJ2-7, the V gene TRBV11-2; TRBD1 aligns across 7 bases. J was trimmed by 2 bases and V by 5 bases; bases with no gene match: 6. The CDR3 has 14 amino acids. Germline CDR1 reads SGHAT; CDR2 reads FQNNGV. The CDR3 DNA follows: TGTGCCAGCAGCGATACAGGGGCGGCCTACGAGCAGTACTTC. Its translation is CASSDTGAAYEQYF. The whole variable domain, filled in from reference TRBV11-2 and TRBJ2-7, reads EAGVAQSPRYKIIEKRQSVAFWCNPISGHATLYWYQQILGQGPKLLIQFQNNGVVDDSQLPKDRFSAERLKGVDSTLKIQPAKLEDSAVYLCASSDTGAAYEQYFGPGTRLTVT.

J is TRBJ2-3 and V is TRBV4-1, with D perhaps TRBD2 (6 bases). Germline V gives CDR1 MGHRA, CDR2 YSYEKL. The ends were cut back, 0 bases at V and 2 bases at J, with 18 bases in the middle. The CDR3 is 18 residues long. Here the CDR3 reads CASSQEFYGTFVTDTQYF. Here the CDR3 DNA reads TGCGCCAGCAGCCAAGAGTTTTATGGGACTTTCGTCACAGATACGCAGTATTTT.

This chain joins TRBV2 and TRBJ2-5; either TRBD1 or TRBD2 may fit D (5 bases each). V lost 0 bases and J lost 4, with 12 bases in between. CDR3 length equals 15 residues. Germline V gene data show CDR1 as SNHLY and CDR2 as FYNNEI. CDR3 region: CASSEARGVGETQYF. The CDR3 region has the DNA TGTGCCAGCAGTGAAGCTCGAGGGGTCGGAGAGACCCAGTACTTC.

This clone was counted a few times. The J gene is TRBJ1-4, the V gene TRBV29-1; D is perhaps TRBD1 (6 bases). Per the germline V gene, CDR1 is SQVTM and CDR2 is ANQGSEA. The V and J ends lost 1 base and 7 bases respectively, with 7 bases between them. This CDR3 is 12 amino acids long. The CDR3 DNA is TGCAGCGTTGAAGGGGGGGCTGAAAAACTGTTTTTT. Encoded protein: CSVEGGAEKLFF.

The chain couples TRBV29-1 to TRBJ2-3, with a weak D call TRBD1 (5 bases). Germline V gene data show CDR1 as SQVTM and CDR2 as ANQGSEA. Deletions cut 2 bases from V and 8 bases from J, with 5 bases between. CDR3 size: 10 residues. The CDR3 coding sequence is TGCAGCGTTGAAAGGGGTACGCAGTATTTT. Protein product: CSVERGTQYF.

This chain connects TRBV5-5 to TRBJ1-5; no reliable D call. Germline V CDR1 and CDR2: SGHKS, YYEKEE (reference sequence). V was pared by 1 base and J by 3 bases, with 5 bases between. This CDR3 contains 13 residues. The CDR3 here is CASSLRDNQPQHF. CDR3 nucleotides: TGTGCCAGCAGCTTGAGGGACAATCAGCCCCAGCATTTT.

The genes are TRBV5-1 and TRBJ1-1, with D possibly being TRBD1 (6 bases). Between the trimmed V and J ends, which lost 4 bases and 1 base, there was a span of 14 bases. CDR1 SGHRS and CDR2 YFSETQ come from the germline V gene. The CDR3 length is 15 residues. The CDR3 protein is CASSPRDTANTEAFF. CDR3 sequence (DNA): TGCGCCAGCAGCCCCCGGGACACCGCGAACACTGAAGCTTTCTTT.

The chain joins TRBV29-1 to TRBJ2-7, with D perhaps matching TRBD1 (5 bases). Germline V lookup: CDR1 SQVTM, CDR2 ANQGSEA. Trimming shortened V by 4 bases and J by 6 bases, and 10 bases separated the two germline ends. The CDR3 has 11 residues. As DNA, the CDR3 is TGCAGCGTTGCGAGGACAAGCGAGCAGTACTTC. Its translation is CSVARTSEQYF.

The CDR3 DNA reads as TGTGCCAGCAGGCCCCCCCGGGACAGGGATTTTGGCTACACCTTC. Translated: CASRPPRDRDFGYTF. The rearrangement uses TRBV6-1 and TRBJ1-2, with 9 bases aligning to TRBD1. J gave up 7 bases and V 6 bases, and 12 bases lay outside the gene matches. Germline loops: CDR1 MNHNS, CDR2 SASEGT. The CDR3 sequence is 15 residues long.

J is TRBJ2-5 and V is TRBV6-6; a weak D match, TRBD1 (6 bases). The CDR3 is 14 residues long. The V gene's germline CDR1 is MNHNY and CDR2 SVGAGI (reference sequence). The V end was cut by 6 bases, the J end by 2 bases, with 13 bases between. The CDR3 region is CASSPTGPQETQYF. The DNA for the CDR3 is TGTGCCAGCAGCCCGACAGGCCCTCAAGAGACCCAGTACTTC.

The gene calls are TRBV6-6 and TRBJ1-2; no clear D. Germline-derived CDR1 and CDR2 are MNHNY and SVGAGI (reference sequence). This CDR3 has 14 amino acids. With 4 bases removed from V and 3 bases from J, the gap between germline ends came to 12 bases. The CDR3 protein is CASSSDMGDYGYTF. CDR3 nucleotides: TGTGCCAGCAGTTCCGACATGGGTGACTATGGCTACACCTTC.

The rearrangement uses TRBV6-4 and TRBJ1-4; TRBD1 matches 9 bases. Trimming cost V 7 bases and J 8 bases; bases outside gene matches: 8. The CDR3 loop spans 14 amino acids. Germline-derived CDR1 and CDR2 are MRHNA and SNTAGT. Here the CDR3 DNA reads TGTGCCAGCACCGACAGGGGGGTAGTGGAAAAACTGTTTTTT. Translated: CASTDRGVVEKLFF.

The chain links TRBV5-1 to TRBJ2-7; 8 bases match TRBD2. The germline V gene has CDR1 SGHRS and CDR2 YFSETQ. CDR3 length: 14 residues. Trimming removed 6 bases from V and 5 bases from J; junction bases left unmatched: 10. The CDR3 DNA follows: TGCGCCAGCATACTTACGGGAGGGATGAACGAGCAGTACTTC. Protein product: CASILTGGMNEQYF. Using reference TRBV5-1 and TRBJ2-7 for the parts outside the CDR3, the full variable domain is KAGVTQTPRYLIKTRGQQVTLSCSPISGHRSVSWYQQTPGQGLQFLFEYFSETQRNKGNFPGRFSGRQFSNSRSEMNVSTLELGDSALYLCASILTGGMNEQYFGPGTRLTVT.

In this sample, this clone turned up a few times. The rearrangement joins TRBV9 to TRBJ2-1; a possible D gene is TRBD2 (5 bases). Trimming stripped 3 bases from V and 4 bases from J, with 8 bases between. Germline assignment: CDR1 SGDLS and CDR2 YYNGEE. CDR3 length: 13 amino acids. Here the CDR3 reads CASSGSGYNEQFF. Written as DNA, the CDR3 is TGTGCCAGCAGCGGGAGCGGTTACAATGAGCAGTTCTTC.

The CDR3: CASSRHSYEQYF. The CDR3 DNA follows: TGTGCCAGCAGCCGGCATTCCTACGAGCAGTACTTC. The chain joins TRBV14 to TRBJ2-7; D is uncertain. The germline V gene has CDR1 SGHDN and CDR2 FVKESK. The CDR3 is 12 residues long. The germline V and J ends were trimmed by 4 bases and 1 base, with 5 bases remaining between them.

The rearrangement links TRBV4-2 to TRBJ2-3; 10 nucleotides match TRBD2. CDR3 size: 16 residues. CDR1 is LGHNA, CDR2 YNFKEQ, per germline. V gave up 1 base and J gave up 3 bases; unmatched junction bases: 4. In DNA form, the CDR3 reads TGTGCCAGCAGCCAAGCTCTAGCGGGGGCTACAGATACGCAGTATTTT. Amino acid sequence: CASSQALAGATDTQYF.